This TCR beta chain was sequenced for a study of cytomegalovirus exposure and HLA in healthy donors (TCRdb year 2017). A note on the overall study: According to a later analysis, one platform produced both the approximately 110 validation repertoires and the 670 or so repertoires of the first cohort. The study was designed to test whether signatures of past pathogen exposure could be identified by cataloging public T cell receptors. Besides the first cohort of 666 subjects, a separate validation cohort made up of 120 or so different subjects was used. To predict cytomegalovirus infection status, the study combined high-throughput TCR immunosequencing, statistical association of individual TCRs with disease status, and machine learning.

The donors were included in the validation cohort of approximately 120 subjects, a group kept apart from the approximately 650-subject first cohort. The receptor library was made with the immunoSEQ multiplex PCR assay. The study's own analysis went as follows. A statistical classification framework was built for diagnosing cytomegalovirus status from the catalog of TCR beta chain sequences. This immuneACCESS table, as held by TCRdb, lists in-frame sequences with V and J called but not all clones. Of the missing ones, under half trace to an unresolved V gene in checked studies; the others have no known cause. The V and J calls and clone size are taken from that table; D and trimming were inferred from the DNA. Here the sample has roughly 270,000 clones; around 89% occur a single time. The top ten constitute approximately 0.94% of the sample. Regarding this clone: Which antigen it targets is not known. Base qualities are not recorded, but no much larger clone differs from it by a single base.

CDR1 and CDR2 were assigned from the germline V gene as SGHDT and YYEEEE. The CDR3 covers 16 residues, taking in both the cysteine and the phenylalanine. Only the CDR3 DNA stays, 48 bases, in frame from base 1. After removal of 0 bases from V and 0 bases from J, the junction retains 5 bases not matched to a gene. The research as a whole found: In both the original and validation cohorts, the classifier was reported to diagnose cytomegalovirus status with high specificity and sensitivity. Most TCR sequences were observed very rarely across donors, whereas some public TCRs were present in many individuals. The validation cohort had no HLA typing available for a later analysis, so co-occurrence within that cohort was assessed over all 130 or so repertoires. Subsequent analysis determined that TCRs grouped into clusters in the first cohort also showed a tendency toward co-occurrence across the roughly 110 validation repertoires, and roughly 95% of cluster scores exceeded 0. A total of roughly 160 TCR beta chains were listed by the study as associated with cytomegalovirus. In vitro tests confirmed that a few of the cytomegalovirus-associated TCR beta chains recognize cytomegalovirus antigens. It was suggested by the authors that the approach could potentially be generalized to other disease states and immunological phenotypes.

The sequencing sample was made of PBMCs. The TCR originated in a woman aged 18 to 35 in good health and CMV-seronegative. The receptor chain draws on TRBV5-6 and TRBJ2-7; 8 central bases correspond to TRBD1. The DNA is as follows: TGTGCCAGCAGCTTGGTGGGACAGGCGAACTCCTACGAGCAGTACTTC. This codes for CASSLVGQANSYEQYF.